This record concerns one T cell receptor beta chain sequence. cDNA came from about 0.5 to 1 ug RNA primed by random hexamers. Across 54 Vbeta and 13 Jbeta, immunoSEQ multiplex PCR amplified TCR beta CDR3. MiXCR was run by TCRdb on the immunoSEQ multiplex PCR reads, yielding one entry per CDR3 protein. The data hold some 260,000 distinct CDR3 sequences, with over 85% observed a single time. This entry is derived from a study of CD8 T cells in Susac syndrome. Germline V lookup: CDR1 MNHNS, CDR2 SASEGT. The V gene lost 7 bases and the J gene lost 8 bases, with 17 bases spanning the gap. The CDR3 spans 14 residues.

The rearrangement joins TRBV6-1 to TRBJ2-2, with D possibly TRBD1 on 6 matching bases. The receptor comes from a human donor with multiple sclerosis. The specimen sequenced was CD4+ T cells from PBMCs. This chain's CDR3 is CASNQDRGSGELFF. The CDR3 nucleotides read TGTGCCAGCAATCAGGACAGAGGATCGGGGGAGCTGTTTTTT.